This T cell receptor beta chain emerged from a study of memory CD4+ T cells and cytomegalovirus serostatus. Single viable CD3+CD4+CD8-CD45RO+ cells were sorted as the memory CD4+ T cells. This clone was detected only once. In the authors' workflow: Out-of-frame sequences were removed, leaving about 2.2 million distinct TCRbeta sequences. Data came from immunoSEQ multiplex PCR; TCRdb stores just in-frame clones and leaves some out. D and trimming come from the DNA, and the V and J calls and clone size come from that table. The sample consists of 35,000 to 55,000 clones, roughly 78% of them appearing once. The CDR3 is 15 amino acids. Looked up from germline, CDR1 is LNHNV and CDR2 is YYDKDF (reference sequence). The V and J ends lost 1 base and 7 bases respectively, with 13 bases between them.

The rearrangement uses TRBV15 and TRBJ1-4; D may be TRBD1 (5 bases). The TCR comes from an adult in good health and CMV-seronegative. The sample comprised memory CD4+ T cells from blood. The CDR3 nucleotides read TGTGCCACCAGCAGAGTGCAGGGTTGGAGTGAAAAACTGTTTTTT. It yields the protein CATSRVQGWSEKLFF.